Each of the 12 T cell receptor beta chains below was sequenced from the same sample in a study of blood T cell repertoires in COVID-19. Profiled with immunoSEQ multiplex PCR; TCRdb holds only in-frame clones, not every one. Altogether around 370,000 clones are present, almost 90% being singletons, with the ten largest covering about 6.8%. Input material: peripheral blood. The source of these receptors is a young man with active or convalescent COVID-19.

V gene TRBV28 combines with J gene TRBJ2-2; D ambiguous. The germline gives CDR1 MDHEN, CDR2 SYDVKM. This CDR3 has 13 residues. V lost 6 bases to trimming and J lost 7 bases, with 12 bases between them. The CDR3 region is CASRSTKRGELFF. In DNA form, the CDR3 reads TGTGCCAGCAGGTCGACCAAGCGCGGGGAGCTGTTTTTT. Looking up the rest from reference TRBV28 and TRBJ2-2 gives the full variable domain: DVKVTQSSRYLVKRTGEKVFLECVQDMDHENMFWYRQDPGLGLRLIYFSYDVKMKEKGDIPEGYSVSREKKERFSLILESASTNQTSMYLCASRSTKRGELFFGEGSRLTVL.

This sequence joins TRBV3-1 (or the pseudogene TRBV3-2) and TRBJ1-1; D call uncertain. Germline-derived CDR1 and CDR2 are LGHDT and YNNKEL (reference sequence). V was cut by 2 bases and J by 4 bases, with 14 bases left in between. The CDR3 runs to 15 residues. CDR3 sequence reads: CASSQHSAVATEAFF. As DNA, the CDR3 is TGTGCCAGCAGCCAACATTCGGCGGTTGCCACTGAAGCTTTCTTT.

V and J are TRBV9 and TRBJ2-2; 7 bases line up with TRBD1. This CDR3 is 17 amino acids long. Germline trimming cut 4 bases from V and 5 bases from J; bases unmatched to any gene: 14. CDR1 is SGDLS and CDR2 is YYNGEE in the germline V gene. The CDR3 sequence is CASSHAEKGAGTGELFF. DNA of the CDR3: TGTGCCAGCAGCCACGCCGAAAAGGGGGCGGGTACCGGGGAGCTGTTTTTT.

V gene TRBV5-1 combines with J gene TRBJ2-7, with D possibly TRBD1 on 5 matching bases. V lost 4 bases, J lost 4 bases, and 9 bases lay in between. Germline loops: CDR1 SGHRS, CDR2 YFSETQ. The CDR3 consists of 12 residues. DNA for the CDR3: TGCGCCAGCAGCCAGGGTGTGTACGAGCAGTACTTC. This encodes CASSQGVYEQYF.

This chain links TRBV7-3 with TRBJ2-4; 9 nucleotides line up with TRBD2. The germline V gene has CDR1 SGHTA and CDR2 FQGTGA. This CDR3 has 20 amino acids. V was pared by 1 base and J by 1 base, with 14 bases of the junction left unmatched. In DNA form, the CDR3 reads TGTGCCAGCAGCTTAAGGGTCTTCGGACTAGCGACGGGGGCCAAAAACATTCAGTACTTC. Protein: CASSLRVFGLATGAKNIQYF.

The chain uses TRBV18 and TRBJ1-6; a possible D gene is TRBD1 (5 bases). CDR1 and CDR2 (germline): KGHSH, LQKENI. The ends were cut back, 4 bases at V and 8 bases at J, with 15 bases in the middle. The CDR3 has 15 residues. The CDR3: CASSLAGPMDSPLHF. The DNA of the CDR3 is TGTGCCAGCTCACTGGCAGGGCCTATGGATTCACCCCTCCACTTT.

The chain recombines TRBV27 with TRBJ1-5; the D is unclear. The germline gives CDR1 MNHEY, CDR2 SMNVEV (reference sequence). Trimming took 10 bases from V and 3 from J, leaving 13 bases between them. This CDR3 spans 13 amino acids. The CDR3 DNA reads TGTGCCACCGGCCCCGGGGTCAATCAGCCCCAGCATTTT. The encoded protein is CATGPGVNQPQHF.

The chain couples TRBV6-2 or TRBV6-3 to TRBJ1-5; perhaps TRBD1 as D (6 bases). Germline loops: CDR1 MNHEY, CDR2 SVGEGT. Trimming left V 6 bases short and J 6 bases short, with 21 bases between. This CDR3 has 16 amino acids. In DNA form, the CDR3 reads TGTGCCAGCAGCCCCTGGAGGGGGGGCCCCCCTCAGCCCCAGCATTTT. This gives the protein CASSPWRGGPPQPQHF.

This clone was detected only a few times. V is TRBV11-2 and J is TRBJ1-1; 7 bases line up with TRBD1. Germline values: CDR1 SGHAT, CDR2 FQNNGV. There are 11 residues in the CDR3. In DNA form, the CDR3 reads TGTTTGACAGGGTTGAACACTGAAGCTTTCTTT. It codes for CLTGLNTEAFF.

This chain links TRBV11-2 with TRBJ2-1; maybe TRBD2 (5 bases). Looked up from germline, CDR1 is SGHAT and CDR2 is FQNNGV. Trimming pared 3 bases from V and 1 base from J, leaving 10 bases between. CDR3 length equals 15 residues. DNA of the CDR3: TGTGCCAGCAGCTTTGGGAGAGGGTCCTACAATGAGCAGTTCTTC. Amino acid sequence: CASSFGRGSYNEQFF.

This clone showed up just once. V gene TRBV27 combines with J gene TRBJ2-5; 10 bases are a match to TRBD2. The V gene end was trimmed by 4 bases and the J gene end by 2 bases; junction bases not matched to a gene: 4. Germline V gives CDR1 MNHEY, CDR2 SMNVEV (reference sequence). The CDR3 runs 15 residues. The CDR3 is CASSSGLAVQETQYF. CDR3 DNA sequence: TGTGCCAGCAGTTCCGGACTAGCGGTTCAAGAGACCCAGTACTTC.

V gene TRBV30 combines with J gene TRBJ1-6; TRBD1 agrees at 9 bases. The CDR3 spans 14 residues. CDR1 is GTSNPN, CDR2 SVGIG, per germline (reference sequence). Unmatched junction bases numbered 11, after V lost 3 bases and J lost 14 bases. CDR3 sequence (DNA): TGTGCCTGGAGGATCCGGGACAGGGTAGGAGCCCTCCACTTT. This encodes CAWRIRDRVGALHF.